Given below is one TCR beta chain in context. No antigen is known for it. Germline lookup yields CDR1 SGHTA and CDR2 FQGNSA. V lost 6 bases, J lost 3 bases, and 10 bases stayed unmatched. This CDR3 has 15 residues. This entry belongs to a study of T-cell memory formation after mild COVID-19. Study-wide findings and caveats: The appearance of some responding clones in pre-infection memory suggested that cross-reactive memory joined. Whether day 37 second-wave clones are SARS-CoV-2-specific was not confirmed.

The authors produced TCR alpha and TCR beta cDNA libraries with sample barcodes and UMIs by 5'RACE using constant-segment primers. From the 5' RACE reads, TCRdb called clonotypes with MiXCR, one entry per CDR3 protein. Of about half a million distinct CDR3 sequences listed, approximately 18% are singletons. Specimen: PBMCs or a T cell subset sorted from them (not recorded which). This rearrangement joins TRBV7-2 to TRBJ2-7, with 8 nucleotides matching TRBD1. The sequence derives from an adult woman who had mild COVID-19 (a few samples of this study predate the infection). Cell type and time point are not known. The CDR3 DNA sequence: TGTGCCAGCAGTGTAGAGGGGACAGGACTCTACGAGCAGTACTTC. This gives the protein CASSVEGTGLYEQYF.